This TCR beta chain was retrieved from a study of sequential checkpoint blockade in melanoma. Treatment indicated: randomized to nivolumab then ipilimumab (arm A) or the reverse (arm B). The method was immunoSEQ multiplex PCR; TCRdb's version includes in-frame clones alone and lacks a portion of them. Among about 18,000 clones listed, around 72% were seen once. Germline lookup yields CDR1 SQVTM and CDR2 ANQGSEA. Trimming shortened V by 0 bases and J by 4 bases, and 9 bases separated the two germline ends. This CDR3 is built from 13 residues. V is TRBV29-1 and J is TRBJ1-2; D is ambiguous. The clonotype originates from a human donor with melanoma. The sample here was tumor tissue (inferred from file names), taken from a patient given nivolumab and ipilimumab in sequence. The CDR3 region has the DNA TGCAGCGTTGAAGATCGGGTCCTCTATGGCTACACCTTC. It encodes CSVEDRVLYGYTF.